One sample yielded the 13 T cell receptor beta chains listed below, sequenced in a study of shared clonotypes between healthy human individuals. Profiled with immunoSEQ multiplex PCR; TCRdb holds only in-frame clones, not every one. The repertoire consists of around 1 million clones, with 70% to 85% occurring once and the leading ten covering around 1.5%. Sequencing was carried out using memory CD4+ T cells sorted from blood. Subset denoted: CD45RA-negative fraction. Receptors were obtained from a man younger than 30 in good health.

For this clone: The same CDR3 arises from other DNA sequences in this sample as well. The chain's CDR3 is CASSLTGGNEKLFF. The CDR3 DNA follows: TGCGCCAGCAGCTTGACAGGGGGGAATGAAAAACTGTTTTTT. This chain joins TRBV5-1 and TRBJ1-4, with 8 bases identical to TRBD1. J was trimmed by 5 bases and V by 1 base; bases with no gene match: 1. Germline CDR1 SGHRS, CDR2 YFSETQ. The CDR3 is 14 amino acids.

This clone was recorded once. The chain joins TRBV4-3 to TRBJ2-7, with 7 nucleotides matching TRBD1. The germline gives CDR1 LGHNA, CDR2 YSLEER. The CDR3 runs 15 residues. The junction had 5 bases not matched to a gene; V was cut back by 1 base and J by 2 bases. CDR3 in amino acids: CASSQVAGTAYEQYF. The CDR3 DNA reads TGCGCCAGCAGCCAAGTGGCCGGGACAGCCTACGAGCAGTACTTC.

This clone was seen just once. The DNA of the CDR3 is TGTGCCAGCAGCTTAGCGGGCAGCCTAAGCAATCAGCCCCAGCATTTT. Translation gives CASSLAGSLSNQPQHF. This chain connects TRBV7-2 to TRBJ1-5; no clear D gene. The V end lost 0 bases, the J end lost 1 base, and 10 bases lay between the germline ends. This CDR3 is 16 amino acids long. Germline CDR1 and CDR2: SGHTA and FQGNSA.

This chain connects TRBV29-1 to TRBJ1-2, with no clear D. The CDR3 has 11 residues. Germline V gene sequence: CDR1 SQVTM, CDR2 ANQGSEA. With 0 bases removed from V and 6 bases from J, the gap between germline ends came to 5 bases. The CDR3 DNA sequence: TGCAGCGTTGAAGAACAAAATGGCTACACCTTC. Residues: CSVEEQNGYTF.

There are a few counts of this clone. This rearrangement joins TRBV6-6 to TRBJ1-4, with TRBD1 matching 7 bases. CDR1 MNHNY and CDR2 SVGAGI come from the germline V gene (reference sequence). J gave up 4 bases and V 2 bases, and 7 bases lay outside the gene matches. The CDR3 runs 16 residues. CDR3 DNA: TGTGCCAGCAGTTACCCAAAGGGACAGATTAATGAAAAACTGTTTTTT. Its translation: CASSYPKGQINEKLFF.

The chain combines TRBV6-6 with TRBJ1-1; 7 positions match TRBD1. The CDR3 has 14 residues. From germline, CDR1 is MNHNY and CDR2 SVGAGI (reference sequence). Losses at the gene ends were 5 bases for V and 6 bases for J; bases not matched to a gene: 9. CDR3 nucleotides: TGTGCCAGCAGTACAGTACAGGGGACCCCTGAAGCTTTCTTT. It translates to CASSTVQGTPEAFF.

V and J are TRBV6-1 and TRBJ1-5; D might be TRBD1 (5 bases). V lost 2 bases and J 5 bases, leaving 10 bases between the germline ends. Germline V gene data show CDR1 as MNHNS and CDR2 as SASEGT. The CDR3 is 14 amino acids. Here the CDR3 DNA reads TGTGCCAGCAGTGAAAAAGTGGGGGATCAGCCCCAGCATTTT. It is translated as CASSEKVGDQPQHF.

This chain uses TRBV4-3 with TRBJ1-5; D is ambiguous. The CDR3 consists of 15 residues. Trimming removed 2 bases from V and 0 bases from J, with 8 bases in between. Looked up from germline, CDR1 is LGHNA and CDR2 is YSLEER. The CDR3 spells CASSQSVGSNQPQHF. The CDR3, as DNA: TGCGCCAGCAGCCAATCGGTGGGTAGCAATCAGCCCCAGCATTTT.

The chain has TRBV5-3 and TRBJ2-7; tentatively, D is TRBD1 (6 bases). TRBV5-3 is assigned to the ORF class and has an uncertain function. V was shortened by 1 base and J by 6 bases, with 17 bases between the two germline ends. The CDR3 totals 15 residues. The CDR3 DNA reads as TGTGCCAGAAGCTTGATTGAAGTGGGGGCGGGCGAGCAGTACTTC. Translation: CARSLIEVGAGEQYF.

This clone was counted at least ten times. CDR3 bases: TGTGCCAGCAGTCCCTATTACAGCACAGATACGCAGTATTTT. As protein: CASSPYYSTDTQYF. The genes are TRBV27 and TRBJ2-3, with D unclear. CDR1 is MNHEY, CDR2 SMNVEV, per germline (reference sequence). The CDR3 totals 14 residues. V lost 5 bases and J lost 0, with 9 bases in between.

The V call is TRBV30, the J call TRBJ2-5; the match to TRBD2 covers 13 bases. The CDR3 has 16 amino acids. The J segment lost 5 bases and the V segment lost 3 bases, leaving 9 bases of the junction unmatched. In germline, CDR1 is GTSNPN, CDR2 SVGIG (reference sequence). CDR3 amino acids: CAWSEGLAGAQETQYF. CDR3 nucleotides: TGTGCCTGGAGCGAAGGACTAGCGGGGGCCCAGGAGACCCAGTACTTC.

This clone was observed a few times. The V and J genes are TRBV5-1 and TRBJ1-1; 8 bases line up with TRBD1. The V and J ends lost 4 bases and 7 bases, in that order; junction bases with no gene match: 12. This CDR3 is 15 amino acids long. The germline gives CDR1 SGHRS, CDR2 YFSETQ. The CDR3 region has the DNA TGCGCCAGCAGCGCCGGGACAGGATCTCTCCTTGAAGCTTTCTTT. Encoded protein: CASSAGTGSLLEAFF.

The CDR3 here is CASSERRKANYGYTF. Here the CDR3 DNA reads TGCGCCAGCAGTGAAAGGCGCAAGGCTAACTATGGCTACACCTTC. The chain carries TRBV10-2 and TRBJ1-2, with unresolved D. The germline V and J ends were trimmed by 3 bases and 0 bases, with 11 bases remaining between them. Germline CDR1 is WSHSY and CDR2 is SAAADI. The CDR3 has 15 amino acids.